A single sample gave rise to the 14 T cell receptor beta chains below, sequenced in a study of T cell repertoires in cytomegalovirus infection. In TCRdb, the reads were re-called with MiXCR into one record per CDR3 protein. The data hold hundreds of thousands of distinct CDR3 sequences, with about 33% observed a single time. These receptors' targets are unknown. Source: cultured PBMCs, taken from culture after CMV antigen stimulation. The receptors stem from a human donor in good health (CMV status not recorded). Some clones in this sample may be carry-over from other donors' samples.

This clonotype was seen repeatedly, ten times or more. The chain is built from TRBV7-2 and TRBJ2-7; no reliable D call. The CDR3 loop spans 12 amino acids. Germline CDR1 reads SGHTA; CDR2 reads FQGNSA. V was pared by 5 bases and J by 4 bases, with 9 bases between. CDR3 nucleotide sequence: TGTGCCAGCAGCCCTAACACGTACGAGCAGTACTTC. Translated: CASSPNTYEQYF.

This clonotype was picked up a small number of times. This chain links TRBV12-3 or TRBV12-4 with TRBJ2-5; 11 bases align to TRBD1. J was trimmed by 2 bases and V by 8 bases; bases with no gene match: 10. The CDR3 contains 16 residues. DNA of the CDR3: TGTGCCAGCTCACCTAGCCGGGACAGGGGGCAAGAGACCCAGTACTTC. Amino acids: CASSPSRDRGQETQYF.

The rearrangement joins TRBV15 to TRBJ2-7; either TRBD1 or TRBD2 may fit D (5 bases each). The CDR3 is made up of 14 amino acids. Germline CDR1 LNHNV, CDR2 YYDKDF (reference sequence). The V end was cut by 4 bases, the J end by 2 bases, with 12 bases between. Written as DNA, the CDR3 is TGTGCCACCAGCAAGAGGGGATTGGCCTACGAGCAGTACTTC. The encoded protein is CATSKRGLAYEQYF.

The DNA for the CDR3 is TGTGCCAGCAGCCTAGAAGGGGAGGGAAGAGTCGCAAATCAGCCCCAGCATTTT. Amino acid sequence: CASSLEGEGRVANQPQHF. The J gene is TRBJ1-5, the V gene TRBV7-2, with D possibly being TRBD1 (5 bases). V shed 5 bases and J shed 4 bases, with 24 bases lying between them. The germline gives CDR1 SGHTA, CDR2 FQGNSA. The CDR3 has 18 residues.

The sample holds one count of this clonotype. CDR3 sequence (DNA): TGTGCCAGCAGCCAACAGCCACAGGGTGAGGCTTTCTTT. As protein: CASSQQPQGEAFF. J is TRBJ1-1 and V is TRBV3-1; tentative D call: TRBD1 (6 bases). The germline V and J ends were trimmed by 2 bases and 11 bases, with 15 bases remaining between them. The CDR3 is 13 amino acids. CDR1 is LGHDT, CDR2 YNNKEL, per germline (reference sequence).

The CDR3 nucleotides read TGTGCCAGCAGCCCAGATGGGGGTATACTGTTTTTT. It yields the protein CASSPDGGILFF. The chain has TRBV7-2 and TRBJ2-2; either TRBD1 or TRBD2 may fit D (5 bases each). CDR3 length: 12 amino acids. V dropped 5 bases and J dropped 14 bases, with 15 bases sitting between them. Germline V gene lookup returns CDR1 SGHTA and CDR2 FQGNSA. The full variable domain, its missing parts supplied by reference TRBV7-2 and TRBJ2-2, is GAGVSQSPSNKVTEKGKDVELRCDPISGHTALYWYRQSLGQGLEFLIYFQGNSAPDKSGLPSDRFSAERTGGSVSTLTIQRTQQEDSAVYLCASSPDGGILFFGEGSRLTVL.

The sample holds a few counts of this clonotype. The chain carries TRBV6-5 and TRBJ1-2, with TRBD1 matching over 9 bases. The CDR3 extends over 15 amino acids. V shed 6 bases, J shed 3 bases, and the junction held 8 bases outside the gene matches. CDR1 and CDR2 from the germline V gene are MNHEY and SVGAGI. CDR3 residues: CASRKTGGADYGYTF. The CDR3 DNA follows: TGTGCCAGCAGGAAAACAGGGGGCGCAGACTATGGCTACACCTTC.

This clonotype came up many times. CDR3 DNA sequence: TGTGCCAGCAGCTTAAGGGGACAGGGGGCCGAGAACACTGAAGCTTTCTTT. It yields the protein CASSLRGQGAENTEAFF. This rearrangement joins TRBV7-8 to TRBJ1-1; TRBD1 matches at 12 bases. Germline-derived CDR1 and CDR2 are SGHVS and FQNEAQ. Trimming at V came to 2 bases and at J to 1 base, leaving 5 bases not matched to a gene. CDR3 length: 17 residues. The full variable domain, completed using reference TRBV7-8 and TRBJ1-1, is GAGVSQSPRYKVAKRGQDVALRCDPISGHVSLFWYQQALGQGPEFLTYFQNEAQLDKSGLPSDRFFAERPEGSVSTLKIQRTQQEDSAVYLCASSLRGQGAENTEAFFGQGTRLTVV.

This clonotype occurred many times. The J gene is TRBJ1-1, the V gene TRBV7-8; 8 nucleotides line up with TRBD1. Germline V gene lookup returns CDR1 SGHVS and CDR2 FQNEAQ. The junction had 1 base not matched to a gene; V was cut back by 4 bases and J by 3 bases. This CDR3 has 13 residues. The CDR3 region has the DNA TGTGCCAGCAGCTCGGACAGGGACACTGAAGCTTTCTTT. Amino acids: CASSSDRDTEAFF.

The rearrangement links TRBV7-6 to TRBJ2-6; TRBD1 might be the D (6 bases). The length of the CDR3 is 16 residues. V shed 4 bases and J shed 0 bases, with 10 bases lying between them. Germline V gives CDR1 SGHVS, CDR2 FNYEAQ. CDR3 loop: CASSSRGISGANVLTF. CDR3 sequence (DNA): TGTGCCAGCAGCTCCAGGGGAATCTCTGGGGCCAACGTCCTGACTTTC.

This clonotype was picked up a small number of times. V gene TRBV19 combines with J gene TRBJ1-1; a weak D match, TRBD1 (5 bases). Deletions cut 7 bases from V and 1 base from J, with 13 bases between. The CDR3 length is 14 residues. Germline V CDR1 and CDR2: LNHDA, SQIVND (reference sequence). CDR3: CASTPWDSNTEAFF. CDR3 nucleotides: TGTGCCAGTACCCCCTGGGACTCGAACACTGAAGCTTTCTTT.

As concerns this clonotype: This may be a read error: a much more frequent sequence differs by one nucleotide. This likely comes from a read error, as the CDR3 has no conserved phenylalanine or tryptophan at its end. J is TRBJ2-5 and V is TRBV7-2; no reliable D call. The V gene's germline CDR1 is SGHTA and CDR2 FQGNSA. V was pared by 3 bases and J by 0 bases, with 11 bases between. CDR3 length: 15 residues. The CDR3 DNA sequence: TGTGCCAGCAGCTTCAGCCCGGGTTACCAAGAGACCCAGTACTCC. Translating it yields CASSFSPGYQETQYS.

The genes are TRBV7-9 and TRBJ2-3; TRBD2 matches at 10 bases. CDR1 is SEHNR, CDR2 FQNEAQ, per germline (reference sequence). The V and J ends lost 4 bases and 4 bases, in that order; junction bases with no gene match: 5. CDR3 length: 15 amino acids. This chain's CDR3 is CASSSIAGGPDTQYF. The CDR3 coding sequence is TGTGCCAGCAGCTCAATAGCGGGGGGACCAGATACGCAGTATTTT.

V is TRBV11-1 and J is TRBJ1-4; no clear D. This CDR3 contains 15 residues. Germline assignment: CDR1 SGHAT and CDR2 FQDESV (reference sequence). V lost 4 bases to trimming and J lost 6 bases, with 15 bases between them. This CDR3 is CASSSRSQRDEKLFF. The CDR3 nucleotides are TGTGCCAGCAGCTCGAGGTCTCAAAGAGATGAAAAACTGTTTTTT.